The rows below give T cell receptor beta chains drawn from one sample of a study of T cell changes during pregnancy in multiple sclerosis. Profiling relied on immunoSEQ multiplex PCR, and the TCRdb table lists in-frame clones only, not all of them. This sample carries around 26,000 clones, around nine tenths of them seen once, and the ten largest clones take around 0.79%. The sequences come from CD4+ T cells from peripheral blood mononuclear cells, collected in the first trimester of pregnancy. Every receptor here comes from a female donor in good health, enrolled as a control in a pregnancy study. The CDR3 runs from the conserved cysteine through the conserved F or W. The D gene is left open where the match is weak.

j_call,v_call,d_call,cdr3_aa
TRBJ2-7,TRBV29-1,TRBD1,CSVNGDRAYEQYF
TRBJ2-1,TRBV19,TRBD2,CASSRASGTYNEQFF
TRBJ1-1,TRBV9,NA,CASSVAAGMNTEAFF
TRBJ1-5,TRBV9,TRBD1,CASSFSGGPNQPQHF
TRBJ2-3,TRBV7-6,NA,CASSLGAGPGTDTQYF
TRBJ2-7,TRBV5-4,NA,CASSLEGGQQYF
TRBJ1-5,TRBV6-1,TRBD1,CASVPKGGHSQPQHF
TRBJ2-1,TRBV6-1,NA,CASKEWGETYNEQFF
TRBJ1-5,TRBV19,NA,CASSIEQYNQPQHF
TRBJ2-5,TRBV7-2,TRBD2,CASSRAVGLAGETQYF
TRBJ1-1,TRBV6-5,NA,CASRRTQNTEAFF
TRBJ1-2,TRBV6-5,TRBD1,CASSSGGGYTF
TRBJ2-3,TRBV2,TRBD2,CASSGPGTSGGNTDTQYF